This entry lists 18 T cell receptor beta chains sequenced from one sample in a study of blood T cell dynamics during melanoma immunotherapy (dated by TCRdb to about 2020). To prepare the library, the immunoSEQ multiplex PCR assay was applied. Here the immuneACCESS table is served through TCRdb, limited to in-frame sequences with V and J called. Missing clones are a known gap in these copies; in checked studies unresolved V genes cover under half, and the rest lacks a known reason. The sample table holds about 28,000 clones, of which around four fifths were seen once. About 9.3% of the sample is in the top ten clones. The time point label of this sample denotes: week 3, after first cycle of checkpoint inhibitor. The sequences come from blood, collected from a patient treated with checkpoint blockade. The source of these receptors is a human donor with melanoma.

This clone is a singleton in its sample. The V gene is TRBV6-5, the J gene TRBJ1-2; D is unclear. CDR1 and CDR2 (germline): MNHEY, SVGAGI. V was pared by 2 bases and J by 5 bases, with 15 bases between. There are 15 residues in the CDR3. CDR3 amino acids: CASSYDGSRRYGYTF. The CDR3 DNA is TGTGCCAGCAGTTACGACGGTTCTCGAAGATATGGCTACACCTTC.

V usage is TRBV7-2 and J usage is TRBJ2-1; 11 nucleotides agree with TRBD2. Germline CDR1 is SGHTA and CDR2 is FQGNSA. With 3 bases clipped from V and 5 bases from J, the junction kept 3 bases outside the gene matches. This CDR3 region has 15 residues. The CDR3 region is CASSFSSGGHNEQFF. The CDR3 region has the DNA TGTGCCAGCAGCTTCTCTAGCGGGGGGCACAATGAGCAGTTCTTC.

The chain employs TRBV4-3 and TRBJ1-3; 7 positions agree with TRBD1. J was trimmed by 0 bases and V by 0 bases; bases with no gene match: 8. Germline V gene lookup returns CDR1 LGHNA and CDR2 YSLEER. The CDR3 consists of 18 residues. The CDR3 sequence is CASSQDRTGPGSGNTIYF. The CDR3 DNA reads TGCGCCAGCAGCCAAGATCGGACAGGCCCTGGCTCTGGAAACACCATATATTTT.

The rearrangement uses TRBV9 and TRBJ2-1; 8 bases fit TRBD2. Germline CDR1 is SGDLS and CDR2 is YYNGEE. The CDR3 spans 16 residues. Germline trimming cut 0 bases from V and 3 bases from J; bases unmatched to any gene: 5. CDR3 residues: CASSVASGGFYNEQFF. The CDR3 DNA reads TGTGCCAGCAGCGTAGCCAGCGGGGGATTCTACAATGAGCAGTTCTTC.

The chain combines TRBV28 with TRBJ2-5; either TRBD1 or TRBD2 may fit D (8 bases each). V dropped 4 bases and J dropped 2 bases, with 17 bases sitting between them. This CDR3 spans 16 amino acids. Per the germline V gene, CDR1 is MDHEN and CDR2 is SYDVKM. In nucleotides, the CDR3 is TGTGCCAGCAGTTCCCGGGGGGGGACAGGTCAAGAGACCCAGTACTTC. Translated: CASSSRGGTGQETQYF.

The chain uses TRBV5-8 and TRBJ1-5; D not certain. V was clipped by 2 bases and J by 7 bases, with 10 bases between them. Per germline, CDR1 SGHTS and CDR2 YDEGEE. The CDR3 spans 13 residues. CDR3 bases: TGTGCCAGCAGCTTCAGGTCCGGCCAGCCCCAGCATTTT. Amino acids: CASSFRSGQPQHF. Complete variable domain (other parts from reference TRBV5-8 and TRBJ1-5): EAGVTQSPTHLIKTRGQQATLRCSPISGHTSVYWYQQALGLGLQFLLWYDEGEERNRGNFPPRFSGRQFPNYSSELNVNALELEDSALYLCASSFRSGQPQHFGDGTRLSIL.

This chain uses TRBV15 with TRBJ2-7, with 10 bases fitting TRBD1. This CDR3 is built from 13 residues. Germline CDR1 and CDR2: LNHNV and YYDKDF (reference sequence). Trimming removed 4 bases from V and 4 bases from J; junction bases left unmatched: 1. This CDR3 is CATSMDRGYEQYF. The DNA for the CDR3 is TGTGCCACCAGCATGGACAGGGGGTACGAGCAGTACTTC.

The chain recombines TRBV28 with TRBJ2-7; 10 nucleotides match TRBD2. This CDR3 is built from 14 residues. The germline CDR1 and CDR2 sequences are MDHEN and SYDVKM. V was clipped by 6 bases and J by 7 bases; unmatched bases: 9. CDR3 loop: CASSHPSGRQEQYF. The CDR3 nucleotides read TGTGCCAGCAGCCATCCTAGCGGGAGACAGGAGCAGTACTTC.

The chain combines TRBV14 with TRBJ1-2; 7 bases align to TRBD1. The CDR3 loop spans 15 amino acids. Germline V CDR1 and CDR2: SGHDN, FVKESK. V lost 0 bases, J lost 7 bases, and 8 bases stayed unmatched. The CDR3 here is CASSQDSHRGSGYTF. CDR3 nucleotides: TGTGCCAGCAGCCAAGATTCCCACAGGGGAAGTGGCTACACCTTC.

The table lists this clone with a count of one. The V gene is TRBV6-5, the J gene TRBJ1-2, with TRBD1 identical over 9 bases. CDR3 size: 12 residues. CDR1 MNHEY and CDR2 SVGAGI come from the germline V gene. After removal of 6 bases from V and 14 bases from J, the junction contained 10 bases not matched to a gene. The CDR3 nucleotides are TGTGCCAGCAGCCGAGGACAGGGGATGAGAACCTTC. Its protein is CASSRGQGMRTF.

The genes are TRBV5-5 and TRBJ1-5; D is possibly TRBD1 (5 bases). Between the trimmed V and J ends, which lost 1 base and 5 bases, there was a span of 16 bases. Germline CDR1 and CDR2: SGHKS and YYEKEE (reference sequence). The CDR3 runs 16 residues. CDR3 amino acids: CASSLRFGEGDQPQHF. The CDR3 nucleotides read TGTGCCAGCAGCTTGCGTTTCGGAGAAGGGGATCAGCCCCAGCATTTT.

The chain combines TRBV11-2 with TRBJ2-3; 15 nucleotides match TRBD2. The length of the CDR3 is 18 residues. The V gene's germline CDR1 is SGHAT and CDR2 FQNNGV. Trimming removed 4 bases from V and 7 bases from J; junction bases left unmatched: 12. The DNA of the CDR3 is TGTGCCAGCAGCTCCCTACCGGGACTAGCGGGGGGCGGTTATACGCAGTATTTT. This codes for CASSSLPGLAGGGYTQYF.

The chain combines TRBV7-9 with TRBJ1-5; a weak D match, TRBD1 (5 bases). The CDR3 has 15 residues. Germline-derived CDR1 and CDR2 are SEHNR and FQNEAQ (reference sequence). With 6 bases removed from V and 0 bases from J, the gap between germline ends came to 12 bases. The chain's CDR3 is CASSPGLSSNQPQHF. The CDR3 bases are TGTGCCAGCAGTCCGGGACTGAGTAGCAATCAGCCCCAGCATTTT.

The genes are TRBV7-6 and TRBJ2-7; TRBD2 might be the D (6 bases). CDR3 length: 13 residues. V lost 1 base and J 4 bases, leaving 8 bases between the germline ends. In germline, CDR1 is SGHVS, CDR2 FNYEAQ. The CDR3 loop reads CASSLDRGYEQYF. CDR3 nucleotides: TGTGCCAGCAGCTTAGATCGGGGGTACGAGCAGTACTTC.

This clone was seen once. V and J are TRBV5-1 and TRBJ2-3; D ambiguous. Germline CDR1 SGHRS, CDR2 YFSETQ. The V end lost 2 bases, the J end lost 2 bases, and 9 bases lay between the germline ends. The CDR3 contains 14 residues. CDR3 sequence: CASSLALATDTQYF. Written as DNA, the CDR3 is TGCGCCAGCAGCTTAGCCTTAGCCACAGATACGCAGTATTTT.

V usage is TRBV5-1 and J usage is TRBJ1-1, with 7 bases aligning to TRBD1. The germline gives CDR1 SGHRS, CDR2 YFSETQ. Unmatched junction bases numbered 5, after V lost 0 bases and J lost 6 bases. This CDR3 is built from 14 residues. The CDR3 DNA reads TGCGCCAGCAGCTTGGGGGGGACAGTCGCTGAAGCTTTCTTT. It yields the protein CASSLGGTVAEAFF. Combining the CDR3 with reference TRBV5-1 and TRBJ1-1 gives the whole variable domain KAGVTQTPRYLIKTRGQQVTLSCSPISGHRSVSWYQQTPGQGLQFLFEYFSETQRNKGNFPGRFSGRQFSNSRSEMNVSTLELGDSALYLCASSLGGTVAEAFFGQGTRLTVV.

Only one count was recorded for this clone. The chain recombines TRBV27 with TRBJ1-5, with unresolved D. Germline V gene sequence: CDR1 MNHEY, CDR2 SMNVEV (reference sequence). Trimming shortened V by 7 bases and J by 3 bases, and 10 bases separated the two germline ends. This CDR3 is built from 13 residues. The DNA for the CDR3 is TGTGCCAGCATTGAACAGCTCAATCAGCCCCAGCATTTT. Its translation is CASIEQLNQPQHF.

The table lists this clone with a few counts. CDR3 amino acids: CASSLGNQGNYGYTF. The CDR3 DNA reads TGCGCCAGCAGCTTGGGAAATCAGGGTAACTATGGCTACACCTTC. The gene calls are TRBV5-1 and TRBJ1-2, with D possibly being TRBD1 (5 bases). V was clipped by 0 bases and J by 1 base, with 10 bases between them. Germline V gene data show CDR1 as SGHRS and CDR2 as YFSETQ. This CDR3 spans 15 amino acids.